This T cell receptor (beta chain) emerged from a study of human T cells and chemical hapten exposure. Overall study context: Minor volume differences among pooled libraries chiefly drove per-sample TCR yield variation.

TCRdb reprocessed the RACE reads via MiXCR and lists one record per CDR3 protein. Of around 110,000 distinct CDR3 sequences listed, roughly 12% are singletons. Germline loops: CDR1 SGHTA, CDR2 FQGNSA. The CDR3 is 13 residues long. Concerning this clonotype itself: At one of its ends the junction is not consistent with the germline gene, which may arise from a read error.

Time point: pre-sensitization, week 0. Indicated treatment: therapeutic diphenylcyclopropenone sensitization with weekly scalp DPC. This TCR was recovered from a woman aged 45-60 years with alopecia areata. Some clones in this sample may be carry-over from other donors' samples. The gene calls are TRBV7-2 and TRBJ1-1; D is unclear. The sample here was whole blood, taken in connection with sensitization to the hapten diphenylcyclopropenone (DPC). The CDR3 loop is CASRLEVSAEAFF. CDR3 bases: TGTGCCAGCAGATTAGAGGTGAGCGCTGAAGCTTTCTTT.